These 2 T cell receptor beta chains share one sample of origin, sequenced in a study of sequential checkpoint blockade in melanoma. Stated treatment: randomized to nivolumab then ipilimumab (arm A) or the reverse (arm B). The assay was immunoSEQ multiplex PCR, and TCRdb's table has in-frame clones only and misses some. This table holds some 10,000 clones, approximately 81% found once. Sequences were derived from CD8+ T cells sorted from blood (inferred from file names), sampled from a patient given nivolumab and ipilimumab in sequence. These receptors were obtained from a human donor with melanoma.

This chain connects TRBV6-5 to TRBJ2-7; 7 bases fit TRBD1. The germline V gene encodes CDR1 MNHEY and CDR2 SVGAGI. With V trimmed by 0 bases and J by 2 bases, 7 bases remained unmatched. The length of the CDR3 is 16 residues. The CDR3 loop is CASSYSMRTGTYEQYF. The CDR3 DNA sequence: TGTGCCAGCAGTTACTCGATGAGGACAGGCACCTACGAGCAGTACTTC.

The V call is TRBV12-5, the J call TRBJ2-7; TRBD1 matches 8 bases. CDR3 length: 15 amino acids. The junction had 11 bases not matched to a gene; V was cut back by 4 bases and J by 6 bases. Germline V gene data show CDR1 as LGHNT and CDR2 as FRNRAP. CDR3 residues: CASGSTRTGILEQYF. CDR3 DNA sequence: TGTGCTAGTGGTTCGACCCGGACAGGGATTCTCGAGCAGTACTTC.